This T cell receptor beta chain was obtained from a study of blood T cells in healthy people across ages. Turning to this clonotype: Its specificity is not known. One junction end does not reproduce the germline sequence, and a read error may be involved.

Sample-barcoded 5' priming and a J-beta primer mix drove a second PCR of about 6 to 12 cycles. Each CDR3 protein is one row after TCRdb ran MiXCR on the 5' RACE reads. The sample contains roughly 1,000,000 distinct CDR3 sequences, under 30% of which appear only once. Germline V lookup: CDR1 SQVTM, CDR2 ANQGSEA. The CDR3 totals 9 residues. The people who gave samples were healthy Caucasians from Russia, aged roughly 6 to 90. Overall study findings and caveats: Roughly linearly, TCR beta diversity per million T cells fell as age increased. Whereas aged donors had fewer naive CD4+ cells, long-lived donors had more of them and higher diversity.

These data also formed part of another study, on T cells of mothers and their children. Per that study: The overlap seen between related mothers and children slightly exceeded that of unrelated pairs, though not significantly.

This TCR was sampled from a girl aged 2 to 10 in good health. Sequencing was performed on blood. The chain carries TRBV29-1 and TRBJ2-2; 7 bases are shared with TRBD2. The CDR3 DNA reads TGCGGCGGGGGAGAGGAGCGGTTTTTT. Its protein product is CGGGEERFF.